The 23 T cell receptor beta chains below all came from one sample that was sequenced in a study of T cell responses to AZD1222 COVID-19 vaccine. Sequenced by immunoSEQ multiplex PCR; TCRdb stores in-frame clones only, minus some. The sample carries fewer than 150,000 clones, approximately 91% recorded once. The sample consisted of peripheral blood, taken 28 days after the second AZD1222 dose. The receptor set was obtained from an adult who received the AZD1222 COVID-19 vaccine.

This rearrangement joins TRBV19 to TRBJ1-2; unclear D gene. This CDR3 comprises 13 residues. Germline V gene sequence: CDR1 LNHDA, CDR2 SQIVND (reference sequence). V was clipped by 5 bases and J by 8 bases, with 15 bases between them. The CDR3 coding sequence is TGTGCCAGTAGTGTGGGCGTATTAGGAGGCTACACCTTC. Protein sequence: CASSVGVLGGYTF.

The chain recombines TRBV29-1 with TRBJ2-3; D call uncertain. The CDR3 sequence is 14 residues long. The germline gives CDR1 SQVTM, CDR2 ANQGSEA. Trimming took 4 bases from V and 2 from J, leaving 13 bases between them. The DNA of the CDR3 is TGCAGCGTTGGGCCAGGTGATATCACAGATACGCAGTATTTT. It is translated as CSVGPGDITDTQYF.

V and J are TRBV2 and TRBJ2-7; D ambiguous. The V gene lost 6 bases and the J gene lost 7 bases, with 13 bases spanning the gap. Germline loops: CDR1 SNHLY, CDR2 FYNNEI. This CDR3 is 12 amino acids long. The CDR3 DNA reads as TGTGCCAGCAGCTCCGCCGTATGGGAGCAGTACTTC. It specifies CASSSAVWEQYF.

A remark on this clone: The germline gene is not matched at one end of the junction; a read error may be the cause. The V and J genes are TRBV5-4 and TRBJ2-3; D unclear. From germline, CDR1 is SGHNT and CDR2 YYREEE (reference sequence). This CDR3 contains 12 residues. CDR3 loop: CASSLEDDKQYF. CDR3 coding DNA: TGTGCCAGCAGCTTGGAGGACGATAAGCAGTATTTT.

This clone was counted between two and nine times. The CDR3 nucleotides read TGTGCCATAGACAGGGCGAAGGTTGAAGCTTTCTTT. Translation gives CAIDRAKVEAFF. This chain joins TRBV30 and TRBJ1-1, with TRBD1 identical over 7 bases. V shed 8 bases, J shed 7 bases, and the junction held 10 bases outside the gene matches. Germline CDR1 reads GTSNPN; CDR2 reads SVGIG (reference sequence). The CDR3 spans 12 residues.

The chain links TRBV28 to TRBJ2-7; 8 bases match TRBD1. Losses at the gene ends were 6 bases for V and 3 bases for J; bases not matched to a gene: 7. This CDR3 has 14 amino acids. CDR1 and CDR2 from the germline V gene are MDHEN and SYDVKM. DNA for the CDR3: TGTGCCAGCAGGGGACAGGTCTTCTTCTACGAGCAGTACTTC. It translates to CASRGQVFFYEQYF.

CDR3 coding DNA: TGTGCCAGCAGCTCGTTCACTAGCGATGAGCAGTTCTTC. Translated, it gives CASSSFTSDEQFF. The chain is built from TRBV7-9 and TRBJ2-1; TRBD2 matches at 7 bases. V was clipped by 4 bases and J by 8 bases; unmatched bases: 5. The CDR3 covers 13 residues. The germline CDR1 and CDR2 sequences are SEHNR and FQNEAQ (reference sequence).

The chain links TRBV2 to TRBJ2-1, with 13 bases identical to TRBD2. Trimming at V came to 4 bases and at J to 7 bases, leaving 4 bases not matched to a gene. The CDR3 runs to 15 residues. CDR1 and CDR2 (germline): SNHLY, FYNNEI. The CDR3 nucleotides read TGTGCCAGCAGTGTACTAGCGGGAGGGCTAAATGAGCAGTTCTTC. Protein: CASSVLAGGLNEQFF.

The CDR3 DNA is TGTGCCAGCAGCCTTGGACTAGCGACCATTAAGGATGAGCAGTTCTTC. It yields the protein CASSLGLATIKDEQFF. The J gene is TRBJ2-1, the V gene TRBV11-2, with 9 nucleotides matching TRBD2. The CDR3 is 16 residues long. Trimming removed 5 bases from V and 8 bases from J; junction bases left unmatched: 13. Per the germline V gene, CDR1 is SGHAT and CDR2 is FQNNGV.

The V gene is TRBV19, the J gene TRBJ2-7, with a tentative D call TRBD1 (5 bases). The CDR3 sequence is 14 residues long. V was trimmed by 3 bases and J by 2 bases, leaving 11 bases between them. The V gene's germline CDR1 is LNHDA and CDR2 SQIVND (reference sequence). Written as DNA, the CDR3 is TGTGCCAGTAGTATGCGGCAGGGCGCCTACGAGCAGTACTTC. Its protein is CASSMRQGAYEQYF.

V and J are TRBV6-5 and TRBJ1-5; D is uncertain. Between the trimmed V and J ends, which lost 0 bases and 5 bases, there was a span of 11 bases. There are 15 residues in the CDR3. Germline V gene data show CDR1 as MNHEY and CDR2 as SVGAGI. CDR3 coding DNA: TGTGCCAGCAGTTACTCGATGGCAGCACATCAGCCCCAGCATTTT. Translation: CASSYSMAAHQPQHF.

The chain combines TRBV12-3 or TRBV12-4 with TRBJ1-1; 9 bases are a match to TRBD1. Trimming cost V 6 bases and J 8 bases; bases outside gene matches: 7. The CDR3 is 13 amino acids. DNA for the CDR3: TGTGCCAGCAGAAGGACAGGGGCCGGGGAAGCTTTCTTT. Translating it yields CASRRTGAGEAFF.

The chain joins TRBV18 to TRBJ1-2, with D possibly matching TRBD1 (5 bases). The V gene lost 3 bases and the J gene lost 9 bases, with 20 bases spanning the gap. The length of the CDR3 is 15 residues. The germline V gene has CDR1 KGHSH and CDR2 LQKENI. The CDR3 is CASSPTLGLRGSYTF. The CDR3 nucleotides are TGTGCCAGCTCACCGACGCTGGGGCTCCGAGGGAGCTACACCTTC.

This clone was observed once. The V call is TRBV5-1, the J call TRBJ2-5; D may be TRBD1 (5 bases). Germline V lookup: CDR1 SGHRS, CDR2 YFSETQ. V was cut by 5 bases and J by 2 bases, with 16 bases left in between. This CDR3 is built from 15 residues. DNA for the CDR3: TGCGCCAGCAGTCGATACATGGACAAACAAGAGACCCAGTACTTC. Residues: CASSRYMDKQETQYF.

The V gene is TRBV10-3, the J gene TRBJ1-6; D is ambiguous. The germline CDR1 and CDR2 sequences are ENHRY and SYGVKD. Trimming took 5 bases from V and 9 from J, leaving 11 bases between them. This CDR3 comprises 13 residues. The CDR3 here is CAISPNDGSPLHF. DNA for the CDR3: TGTGCCATCAGTCCAAATGACGGTTCACCCCTCCACTTT.

This chain uses TRBV5-1 with TRBJ2-1; 7 bases fit TRBD2. V lost 0 bases, J lost 0 bases, and 15 bases stayed unmatched. Germline loops: CDR1 SGHRS, CDR2 YFSETQ. The CDR3 runs 20 residues. In DNA, the CDR3 is TGCGCCAGCAGCTTGGCCCGGACATGGGGGGACTATAGCTCCTACAATGAGCAGTTCTTC. Translating it yields CASSLARTWGDYSSYNEQFF. Full variable domain (missing parts from reference TRBV5-1 and TRBJ2-1): KAGVTQTPRYLIKTRGQQVTLSCSPISGHRSVSWYQQTPGQGLQFLFEYFSETQRNKGNFPGRFSGRQFSNSRSEMNVSTLELGDSALYLCASSLARTWGDYSSYNEQFFGPGTRLTVL.

This clone was counted at least ten times. The rearrangement uses TRBV27 and TRBJ1-6, with D maybe TRBD1 (6 bases). Looked up from germline, CDR1 is MNHEY and CDR2 is SMNVEV (reference sequence). V was shortened by 3 bases and J by 9 bases, with 12 bases between the two germline ends. The CDR3 is 14 residues long. The CDR3 here is CASSLTGLGSPLHF. The CDR3 DNA is TGTGCCAGCAGTTTGACAGGCCTGGGTTCACCCCTCCACTTT.

The chain uses TRBV19 and TRBJ1-4, with TRBD1 matching over 7 bases. The CDR3 totals 14 residues. Losses at the gene ends were 7 bases for V and 6 bases for J; bases not matched to a gene: 8. Germline CDR1 and CDR2: LNHDA and SQIVND (reference sequence). The DNA of the CDR3 is TGTGCCAGTACCCGAGACAGGGAGGATGAAAAACTGTTTTTT. Translating gives CASTRDREDEKLFF.

DNA for the CDR3: TGTGCCCTACAGGATAATTCACCCCTCCACTTT. It encodes CALQDNSPLHF. V and J are TRBV28 and TRBJ1-6; TRBD1 is a possible D gene (5 bases). Germline loops: CDR1 MDHEN, CDR2 SYDVKM. This CDR3 has 11 amino acids. Between the trimmed V and J ends, which lost 11 bases and 5 bases, there was a span of 7 bases.

The CDR3 DNA sequence: TGCAGCGTTGGAGCGGGAGGGCCCAATGAGCAGTTCTTC. As protein: CSVGAGGPNEQFF. This chain connects TRBV29-1 to TRBJ2-1; 10 bases match TRBD2. Losses at the gene ends were 4 bases for V and 6 bases for J; bases not matched to a gene: 3. CDR1 and CDR2 from the germline V gene are SQVTM and ANQGSEA. There are 13 residues in the CDR3.

V gene TRBV30 combines with J gene TRBJ2-2, with 8 positions matching TRBD2. The ends lost 8 bases at V and 5 bases at J; junction bases unmatched: 7. Germline V lookup: CDR1 GTSNPN, CDR2 SVGIG (reference sequence). This CDR3 contains 13 residues. The CDR3 nucleotides are TGTGCCGATCGGGCTAGCGGGACCGGGGAGCTGTTTTTT. Its translation is CADRASGTGELFF.

This chain connects TRBV5-1 to TRBJ2-5; 7 positions match TRBD1. This CDR3 is 14 amino acids long. CDR1 and CDR2 (germline): SGHRS, YFSETQ. V trimming: 6 bases; J trimming: 1 base; junction bases outside the gene matches: 6. The CDR3 protein is CASTRDSPQETQYF. The CDR3 DNA reads TGCGCCAGCACCCGGGACAGTCCCCAAGAGACCCAGTACTTC.

J is TRBJ2-5 and V is TRBV7-9, with 14 bases lining up with TRBD2. Trimming took 5 bases from V and 4 from J; bases not matched to a gene: 6. Germline V gives CDR1 SEHNR, CDR2 FQNEAQ (reference sequence). This CDR3 has 16 residues. CDR3: CASSAGLAGAGETQYF. DNA of the CDR3: TGTGCCAGCAGCGCGGGACTAGCGGGGGCAGGAGAGACCCAGTACTTC. Full variable domain (missing parts from reference TRBV7-9 and TRBJ2-5): DTGVSQNPRHKITKRGQNVTFRCDPISEHNRLYWYRQTLGQGPEFLTYFQNEAQLEKSRLLSDRFSAERPKGSFSTLEIQRTEQGDSAMYLCASSAGLAGAGETQYFGPGTRLLVL.